This TCR beta chain is drawn from a study of T cell repertoires and Cas9 in healthy adults. TCRdb's table, derived via immunoSEQ multiplex PCR, lists solely in-frame clones and lacks some. This sample has 20,000 to 25,000 clones, with around nine tenths found just once. Germline V gives CDR1 SNHLY, CDR2 FYNNEI. CDR3 length: 12 amino acids. The V end was cut by 5 bases, the J end by 7 bases, with 9 bases between. The V gene is TRBV2, the J gene TRBJ2-1; a weak D match, TRBD1 (6 bases). What was sequenced was CD4+ effector T cells (CD127+, CD25-, CD137-, CD154-) from PBMCs; culture status not recorded. This receptor was identified in a human donor in good health. The CDR3 DNA follows: TGTGCCAGCAGTTCCACAGGGAATGAGCAGTTCTTC. Translation: CASSSTGNEQFF.